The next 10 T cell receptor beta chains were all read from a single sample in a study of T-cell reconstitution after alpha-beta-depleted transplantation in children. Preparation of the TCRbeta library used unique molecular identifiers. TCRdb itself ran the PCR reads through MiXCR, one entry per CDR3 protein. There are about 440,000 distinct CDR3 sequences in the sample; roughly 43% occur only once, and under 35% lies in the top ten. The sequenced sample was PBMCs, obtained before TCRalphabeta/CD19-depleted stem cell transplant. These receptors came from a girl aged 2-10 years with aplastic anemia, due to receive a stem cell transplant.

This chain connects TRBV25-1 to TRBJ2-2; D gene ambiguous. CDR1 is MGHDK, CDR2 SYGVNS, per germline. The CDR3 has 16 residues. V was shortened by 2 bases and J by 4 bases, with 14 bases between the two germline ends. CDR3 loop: CASSEHRVQSTGELFF. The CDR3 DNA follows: TGTGCCAGCAGTGAACATAGGGTGCAGTCCACCGGGGAGCTGTTTTTT.

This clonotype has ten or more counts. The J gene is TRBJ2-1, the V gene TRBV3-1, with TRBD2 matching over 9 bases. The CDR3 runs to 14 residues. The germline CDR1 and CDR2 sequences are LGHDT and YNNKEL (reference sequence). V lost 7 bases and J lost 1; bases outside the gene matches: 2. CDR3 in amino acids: CASTSGRSYNEQFF. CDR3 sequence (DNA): TGTGCCAGCACCAGCGGGAGGTCCTACAATGAGCAGTTCTTC.

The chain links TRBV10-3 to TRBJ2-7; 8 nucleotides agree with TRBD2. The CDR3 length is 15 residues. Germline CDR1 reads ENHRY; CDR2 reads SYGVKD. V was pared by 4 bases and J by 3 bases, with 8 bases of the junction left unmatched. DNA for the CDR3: TGTGCCATCAGTGGGGATAGCGGGGACTACTACGAGCAGTACTTC. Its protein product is CAISGDSGDYYEQYF.

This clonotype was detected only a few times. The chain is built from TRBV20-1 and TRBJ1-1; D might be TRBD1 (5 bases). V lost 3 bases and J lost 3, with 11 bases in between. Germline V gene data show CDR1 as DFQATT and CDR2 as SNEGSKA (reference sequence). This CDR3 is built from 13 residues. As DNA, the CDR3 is TGCAGTGCTAGGGGCAAAGGGGACACTGAAGCTTTCTTT. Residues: CSARGKGDTEAFF.

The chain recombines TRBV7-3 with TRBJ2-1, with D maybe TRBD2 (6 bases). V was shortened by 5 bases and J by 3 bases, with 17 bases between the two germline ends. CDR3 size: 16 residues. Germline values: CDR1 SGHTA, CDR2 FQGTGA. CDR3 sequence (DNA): TGTGCCAGCAGCCCGAGTTCGGGACTCCACTACAATGAGCAGTTCTTC. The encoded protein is CASSPSSGLHYNEQFF.

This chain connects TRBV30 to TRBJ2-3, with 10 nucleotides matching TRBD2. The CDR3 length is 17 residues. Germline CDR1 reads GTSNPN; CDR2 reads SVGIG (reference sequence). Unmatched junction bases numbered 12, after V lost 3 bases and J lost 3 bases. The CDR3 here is CAWSRTIAGGPTDTQYF. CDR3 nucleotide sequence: TGTGCCTGGAGCAGGACCATAGCGGGAGGACCTACAGATACGCAGTATTTT.

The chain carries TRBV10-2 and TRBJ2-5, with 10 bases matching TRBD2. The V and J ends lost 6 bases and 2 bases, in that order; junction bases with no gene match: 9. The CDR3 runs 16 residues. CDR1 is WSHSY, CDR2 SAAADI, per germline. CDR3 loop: CASSSGTSVLQETQYF. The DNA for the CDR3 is TGCGCCAGCAGCTCCGGGACTAGCGTCCTTCAAGAGACCCAGTACTTC.

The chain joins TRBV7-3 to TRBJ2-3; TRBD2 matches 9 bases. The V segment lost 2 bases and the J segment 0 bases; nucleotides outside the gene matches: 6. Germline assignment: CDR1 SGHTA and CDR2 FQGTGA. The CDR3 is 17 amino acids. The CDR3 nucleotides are TGTGCCAGCAGCTTACGAAGCGGGGGGACCAGCACAGATACGCAGTATTTT. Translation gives CASSLRSGGTSTDTQYF.

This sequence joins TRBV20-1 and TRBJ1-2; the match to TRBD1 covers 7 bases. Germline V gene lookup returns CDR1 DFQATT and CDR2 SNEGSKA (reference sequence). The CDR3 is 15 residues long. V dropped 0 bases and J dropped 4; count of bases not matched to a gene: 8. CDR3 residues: CSAREKGQRSYGYTF. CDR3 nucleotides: TGCAGTGCTAGAGAGAAGGGACAGCGAAGCTATGGCTACACCTTC.

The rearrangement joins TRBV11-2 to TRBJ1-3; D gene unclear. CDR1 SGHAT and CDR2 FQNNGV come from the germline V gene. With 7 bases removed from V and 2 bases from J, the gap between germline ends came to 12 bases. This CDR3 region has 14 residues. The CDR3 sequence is CASKGPRPGNTIYF. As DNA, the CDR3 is TGTGCCAGCAAAGGCCCCCGGCCTGGAAACACCATATATTTT.